The rows below give T cell receptor beta chains drawn from one sample of a study of blood T cell repertoires in COVID-19. Produced via immunoSEQ multiplex PCR; TCRdb's table is partial and in-frame only. The table has about 120,000 clones, under 90% seen once. Sequencing was performed on peripheral blood. Receptor source: a man between 60 and 75 years old with acute or convalescent COVID-19. CDR3s include the opening cysteine and the closing phenylalanine or tryptophan. D genes are given only for firm matches. Rows may omit the clone size; those that give it use once, few, many or a size class.

J gene	V gene	clone size	D gene	CDR3 length	CDR3 protein	CDR3 DNA
TRBJ1-2	TRBV10-3	-	TRBD1	13	CAISDRGNYGYTF	TGTGCCATCAGCGACAGGGGGAACTATGGCTACACCTTC
TRBJ2-4	TRBV7-2	-	-	13	CASSLDRVDIQYF	TGTGCCAGCAGCTTAGACAGGGTTGACATTCAGTACTTC
TRBJ1-2	TRBV27	-	TRBD1	15	CASSPPGTGFYGYTF	TGTGCCAGCAGTCCTCCCGGGACAGGGTTCTATGGCTACACCTTC
TRBJ2-3	TRBV19	-	TRBD1	15	CASSPGGSRTDTQYF	TGTGCCAGTAGTCCAGGGGGAAGCCGCACAGATACGCAGTATTTT
TRBJ2-1	TRBV5-4	-	TRBD2	15	CASSLGLAGTGEQFF	TGTGCCAGCAGCTTGGGACTAGCGGGAACGGGTGAGCAGTTCTTC
TRBJ2-2	TRBV7-9	-	TRBD1	15	CASSSTGGYTGELFF	TGTGCCAGCAGCTCCACAGGGGGCTACACCGGGGAGCTGTTTTTT
TRBJ2-1	TRBV7-2	-	TRBD1	15	CASARQGAEISEQFF	TGTGCCAGCGCAAGACAGGGGGCCGAAATAAGCGAGCAGTTCTTC
TRBJ1-2	TRBV9	-	TRBD1	17	CASSVGPNRGPLGGYTF	TGTGCCAGCAGCGTAGGGCCGAACAGGGGTCCCCTCGGTGGCTACACCTTC
TRBJ2-7	TRBV19	-	TRBD2	15	CASSIGTRTSYEQYF	TGTGCCAGTAGTATTGGTACCCGGACTAGCTACGAGCAGTACTTC
TRBJ2-7	TRBV5-1	-	TRBD2	15	CASSQGLAGIYEQYF	TGCGCCAGCAGCCAGGGACTAGCGGGAATCTACGAGCAGTACTTC
TRBJ2-1	TRBV16	-	TRBD2	17	CASSQSPRLAENNEQFF	TGTGCCAGCAGCCAATCACCCCGACTAGCGGAGAACAATGAGCAGTTCTTC
TRBJ2-2	TRBV4-3	-	-	15	CASSQERERSGELFF	TGCGCCAGCAGCCAGGAACGGGAGAGGAGCGGGGAGCTGTTTTTT
TRBJ1-5	TRBV6-2/TRBV6-3	-	-	13	CASSLVVDQPQHF	TGTGCCAGCAGTTTAGTAGTTGATCAGCCCCAGCATTTT
TRBJ2-2	TRBV24-1	-	TRBD2	18	CATSHWGTSGISTGELFF	TGTGCCACCAGTCATTGGGGGACTAGCGGGATCAGCACCGGGGAGCTGTTTTTT
TRBJ2-3	TRBV7-2	-	-	17	CASSLWPVGGGTDTQYF	TGTGCCAGCAGCTTATGGCCGGTTGGAGGAGGCACAGATACGCAGTATTTT
TRBJ2-7	TRBV28	-	-	16	CASSSSSGLPSYEQYF	TGTGCCAGCAGTTCCTCCTCGGGACTGCCCTCCTACGAGCAGTACTTC
TRBJ1-1	TRBV2	few	-	13	CASSVFRNTEAFF	TGTGCCAGCAGCGTATTTCGTAACACTGAAGCTTTCTTT
TRBJ2-2	TRBV11-2	-	TRBD2	14	CASSLRSGGGELFF	TGTGCCAGCAGCTTAAGGAGCGGGGGCGGGGAGCTGTTTTTT
TRBJ2-2	TRBV11-2	-	-	11	CASSLAWELFF	TGTGCCAGCAGCTTAGCCTGGGAGCTGTTTTTT
TRBJ2-3	TRBV3-1/TRBV3-2	few	TRBD2	19	CASSQPGLAGGTGTDTQYF	TGTGCCAGCAGCCAACCGGGACTAGCGGGAGGTACTGGCACAGATACGCAGTATTTT
TRBJ1-1	TRBV10-3	-	TRBD1	14	CAIRTGTENTEAFF	TGTGCCATCAGGACCGGGACAGAGAACACTGAAGCTTTCTTT
TRBJ2-5	TRBV11-3	-	-	13	CASSLGQQETQYF	TGTGCCAGCAGCTTAGGGCAGCAAGAGACCCAGTACTTC
TRBJ2-3	TRBV7-2	many	TRBD2	17	CASSLVTSGRGADTQYF	TGTGCCAGCAGCTTAGTGACTAGCGGGAGAGGAGCAGATACGCAGTATTTT
TRBJ1-2	TRBV4-3	-	-	15	CASSQDRAGALGYTF	TGCGCCAGCAGCCAAGACCGGGCGGGGGCGCTTGGCTACACCTTC
TRBJ2-2	TRBV2	-	TRBD2	15	CASSPLAGDAGELFF	TGTGCCAGCAGTCCCTTAGCGGGAGACGCCGGGGAGCTGTTTTTT
TRBJ2-3	TRBV27	-	TRBD2	17	CASGDPTQRGRGDTQYF	TGTGCCAGCGGAGACCCTACCCAGCGGGGTCGGGGAGATACGCAGTATTTT
TRBJ1-1	TRBV6-5	-	-	13	CASSTSEGTEAFF	TGTGCCAGCAGTACGTCCGAGGGCACTGAAGCTTTCTTT
TRBJ2-1	TRBV2	-	-	13	CASSELRSGEQFF	TGTGCCAGCAGTGAGCTCCGGTCGGGTGAGCAGTTCTTC
TRBJ2-3	TRBV5-1	-	TRBD1	13	CASSPGQGGTQYF	TGCGCCAGCAGCCCGGGACAGGGCGGTACGCAGTATTTT
TRBJ2-5	TRBV19	-	-	15	CASSIDLKSRETQYF	TGTGCCAGTAGTATAGATCTGAAAAGCCGGGAGACCCAGTACTTC
TRBJ1-1	TRBV24-1	once	TRBD1	15	CATSDSGQGKTEAFF	TGTGCCACCAGTGATTCAGGACAGGGTAAAACTGAAGCTTTCTTT
TRBJ2-7	TRBV7-2	few	-	16	CASSLAPRTASYEQYF	TGTGCCAGCAGCTTAGCCCCGAGGACAGCCTCCTACGAGCAGTACTTC
TRBJ1-4	TRBV7-9	once	TRBD1	14	CASSLRQGSEKLFF	TGTGCCAGCAGCTTAAGACAGGGAAGTGAAAAACTGTTTTTT
TRBJ2-2	TRBV5-1	-	-	16	CASSPFGAPGAGELFF	TGCGCCAGCAGCCCATTTGGCGCCCCGGGTGCTGGGGAGCTGTTTTTT
TRBJ1-1	TRBV5-1	-	-	16	CASSLDRSGTNTEAFF	TGCGCCAGCAGCTTGGATCGTAGCGGGACGAACACTGAAGCTTTCTTT
TRBJ2-5	TRBV5-1	-	TRBD2	15	CASSLARGDQETQYF	TGCGCCAGCAGCTTGGCGCGGGGGGATCAAGAGACCCAGTACTTC
TRBJ1-4	TRBV9	-	-	12	CASSPERGKLFF	TGTGCCAGCAGCCCGGAGAGAGGAAAACTGTTTTTT
TRBJ1-5	TRBV6-2/TRBV6-3	-	-	14	CASSYGGGDQPQHF	TGTGCCAGCAGTTATGGAGGGGGGGATCAGCCCCAGCATTTT
TRBJ2-3	TRBV4-3	-	-	13	CASSPGSIDTQYF	TGCGCCAGCAGCCCGGGATCGATCGATACGCAGTATTTT
TRBJ2-5	TRBV13	-	-	14	CASSPFRPAGTQYF	TGTGCCAGCAGCCCCTTCCGCCCGGCGGGGACCCAGTACTTC
TRBJ1-2	TRBV27	-	TRBD1	13	CASSLLGQPGYTF	TGTGCCAGCAGTTTACTGGGACAGCCCGGCTACACCTTC
TRBJ2-2	TRBV27	-	-	14	CASGRGEDTGELFF	TGTGCCAGCGGAAGAGGCGAGGACACCGGGGAGCTGTTTTTT
TRBJ2-4	TRBV7-8	once	TRBD1	17	CASSLPGQGFAKNIQYF	TGTGCCAGCAGCCTCCCGGGACAGGGGTTTGCCAAAAACATTCAGTACTTC
TRBJ2-3	TRBV5-1	-	TRBD2	16	CASSLGTSGAVDTQYF	TGCGCCAGCAGCCTAGGGACTAGCGGGGCCGTGGATACGCAGTATTTT
TRBJ2-1	TRBV6-5	-	TRBD2	15	CASRTSGRSYNEQFF	TGTGCCAGCAGAACTAGCGGGAGGTCCTACAATGAGCAGTTCTTC
TRBJ2-3	TRBV4-3	-	-	17	CASSQDALGIRADTQYF	TGCGCCAGCAGCCAAGACGCCCTTGGCATTCGGGCAGATACGCAGTATTTT
TRBJ1-2	TRBV5-4	-	TRBD1	15	CASSLASVLSQGDTF	TGTGCCAGCAGCTTGGCTTCTGTCCTGTCGCAGGGGGACACCTTC
TRBJ1-4	TRBV14	-	-	16	CASSQVRGAPNEKLFF	TGTGCCAGCAGCCAAGTACGAGGAGCGCCTAATGAAAAACTGTTTTTT
TRBJ2-7	TRBV4-1	-	-	14	CASSLSTGTYEQYF	TGCGCCAGCAGCCTCAGTACAGGGACCTACGAGCAGTACTTC
TRBJ2-3	TRBV5-1	-	TRBD1	15	CASLDGQALGDTQYF	TGCGCCAGCCTAGACGGACAGGCGTTGGGGGATACGCAGTATTTT
TRBJ2-1	TRBV19	-	TRBD1	17	CASSIRRGGGSYNEQFF	TGTGCCAGTAGTATTAGGCGAGGGGGCGGCTCCTACAATGAGCAGTTCTTC
TRBJ2-3	TRBV19	-	TRBD2	14	CASGNSGGADTQYF	TGTGCCAGTGGGAATAGCGGGGGCGCAGATACGCAGTATTTT
TRBJ2-1	TRBV11-2	-	TRBD2	15	CASSLGLAGYNEQFF	TGTGCCAGCAGCCTCGGACTAGCGGGGTACAATGAGCAGTTCTTC
TRBJ2-7	TRBV6-6	-	TRBD1	14	CASSWDTRQGEQYF	TGTGCCAGCAGTTGGGATACCCGACAGGGGGAGCAGTACTTC